This is a list of T cell receptor beta chains from one sample in a study of T cell repertoires in cytomegalovirus infection. Their cognate antigens are unknown. TCRdb analysed the reads with MiXCR anew, one entry per CDR3 protein. In the table there are 640,000 or so distinct CDR3 sequences, about 30% of which are singletons. Source: cultured PBMCs, taken from culture after CMV antigen stimulation. Source of these receptors: a human donor in good health (CMV status not recorded). Some clones in this sample may be carry-over from other donors' samples. The CDR3 runs from the conserved cysteine through the conserved F or W.

V: TRBV24-1
CDR3: CATSIPGADGYTF

V: TRBV7-2
CDR3: CASSLRPGGLALSSYNEQFF

V: TRBV20-1
CDR3: CSTLFAASRGTQYF

V: TRBV4-1
CDR3: CASSLRSAPGETQYF

V: TRBV28
CDR3: CASSLDRGYFGNYGYTF

V: TRBV12-3/TRBV12-4
CDR3: CASSRHQTAGRGPYEQYF

V: TRBV6-2/TRBV6-3
CDR3: CASSYRHSGQYF

V: TRBV7-2
CDR3: CASSNPPAGNTQYF

V: TRBV6-6
CDR3: CASSGGRAPEQYF

V: TRBV27
CDR3: CASMAFPVGNTEAFF

V: TRBV19
CDR3: CASSTEGPWASNEQYF

V: TRBV10-3
CDR3: CAISEVQGQPAFF

V: TRBV6-2/TRBV6-3
CDR3: CASSHPLTGIGKNIQYF

V: TRBV20-1
CDR3: CSAIDTLTDTQYF

V: TRBV28
CDR3: CASSRSQGATGEAFF

V: TRBV12-5
CDR3: CAGTRDHANTGELFF

V: TRBV27
CDR3: CASSSLGGTQYF

V: TRBV3-1
CDR3: CASSRTGEDSPLHF

V: TRBV7-2
CDR3: CASSGTDNEYGYTF

V: TRBV5-1
CDR3: CASSFGQGAVGETQYF

V: TRBV25-1
CDR3: CASSEWSLGDSLKNTEAFF

V: TRBV20-1
CDR3: CSAQGGTGGNEQFF

V: TRBV7-9
CDR3: CASSPRGRGTQYF

V: TRBV7-9
CDR3: CASSFLTGGNTEAFF